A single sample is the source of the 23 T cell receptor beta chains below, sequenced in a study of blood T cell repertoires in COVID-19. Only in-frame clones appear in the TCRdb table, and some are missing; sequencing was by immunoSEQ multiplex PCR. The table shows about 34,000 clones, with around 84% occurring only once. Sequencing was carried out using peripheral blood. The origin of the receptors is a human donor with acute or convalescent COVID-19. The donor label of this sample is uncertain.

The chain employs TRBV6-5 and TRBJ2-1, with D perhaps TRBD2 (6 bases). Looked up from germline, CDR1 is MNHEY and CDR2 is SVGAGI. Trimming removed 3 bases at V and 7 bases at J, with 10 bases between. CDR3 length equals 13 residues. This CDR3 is CASSYSGENEQFF. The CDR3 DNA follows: TGTGCCAGCAGTTATTCGGGAGAGAATGAGCAGTTCTTC.

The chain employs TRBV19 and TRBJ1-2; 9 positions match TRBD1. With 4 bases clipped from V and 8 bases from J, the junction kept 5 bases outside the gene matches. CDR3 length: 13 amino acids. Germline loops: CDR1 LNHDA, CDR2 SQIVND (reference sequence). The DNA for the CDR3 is TGTGCCAGTAGTACGACAGGGGGTGGGGGCTACACCTTC. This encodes CASSTTGGGGYTF.

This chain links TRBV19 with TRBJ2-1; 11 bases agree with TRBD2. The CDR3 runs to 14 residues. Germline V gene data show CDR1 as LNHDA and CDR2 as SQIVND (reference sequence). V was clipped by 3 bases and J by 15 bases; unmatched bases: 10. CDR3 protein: CASSMGLADRGLFF. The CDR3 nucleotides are TGTGCCAGTAGTATGGGACTAGCGGATAGAGGACTGTTCTTC.

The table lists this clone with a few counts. The CDR3 sequence is CASSTGTGQPQHF. The CDR3 DNA reads as TGTGCCAGCAGCACGGGAACCGGTCAGCCCCAGCATTTT. The chain couples TRBV5-4 to TRBJ1-5; D gene ambiguous. CDR1 is SGHNT, CDR2 YYREEE, per germline (reference sequence). Trimming took off 4 bases at V and 6 bases at J, with 11 bases between the two ends. The CDR3 is 13 residues long.

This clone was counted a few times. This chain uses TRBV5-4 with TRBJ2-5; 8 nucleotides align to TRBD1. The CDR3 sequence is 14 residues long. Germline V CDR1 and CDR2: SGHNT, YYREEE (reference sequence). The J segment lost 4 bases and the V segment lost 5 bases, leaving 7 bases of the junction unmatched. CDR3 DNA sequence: TGTGCCAGCAGGTTACAGGGGGGCGTAGAGACCCAGTACTTC. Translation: CASRLQGGVETQYF.

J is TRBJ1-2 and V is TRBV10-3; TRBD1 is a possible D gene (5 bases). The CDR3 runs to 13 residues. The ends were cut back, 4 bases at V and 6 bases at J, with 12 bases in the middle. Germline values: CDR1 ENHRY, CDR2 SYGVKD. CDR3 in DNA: TGTGCCATCAGTGGGGCAGGGAACAATGGCTACACCTTC. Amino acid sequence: CAISGAGNNGYTF.

Here the CDR3 reads CASSRDSTRGTQYF. As DNA, the CDR3 is TGTGCCAGCTCACGAGACAGTACAAGGGGGACCCAGTACTTC. The chain is built from TRBV18 and TRBJ2-5; TRBD1 might be the D (5 bases). Germline V gene lookup returns CDR1 KGHSH and CDR2 LQKENI. The CDR3 loop spans 14 amino acids. Trimming took 4 bases from V and 7 from J, leaving 16 bases between them.

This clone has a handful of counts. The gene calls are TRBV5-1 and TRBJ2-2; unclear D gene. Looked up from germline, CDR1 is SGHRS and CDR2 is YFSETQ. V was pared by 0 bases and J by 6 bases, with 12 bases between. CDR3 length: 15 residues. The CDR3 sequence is CASSLGASLAGELFF. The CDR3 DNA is TGCGCCAGCAGCTTGGGGGCCTCTCTGGCCGGGGAGCTGTTTTTT.

The CDR3 DNA reads TGCAGCGTCGAAACCCGGGACAGGGCGAAAGCTTTCTTT. Amino acids: CSVETRDRAKAFF. The V gene is TRBV29-1, the J gene TRBJ1-1; TRBD1 matches at 9 bases. CDR1 is SQVTM and CDR2 is ANQGSEA in the germline V gene. The ends lost 6 bases at V and 9 bases at J; junction bases unmatched: 11. The CDR3 is 13 residues long.

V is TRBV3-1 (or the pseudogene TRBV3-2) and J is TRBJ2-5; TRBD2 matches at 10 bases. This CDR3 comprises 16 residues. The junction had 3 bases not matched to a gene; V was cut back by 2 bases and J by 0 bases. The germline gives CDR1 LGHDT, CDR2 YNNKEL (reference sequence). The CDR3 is CASSQLSGGDQETQYF. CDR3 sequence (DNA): TGTGCCAGCAGCCAATTAAGCGGGGGGGACCAAGAGACCCAGTACTTC.

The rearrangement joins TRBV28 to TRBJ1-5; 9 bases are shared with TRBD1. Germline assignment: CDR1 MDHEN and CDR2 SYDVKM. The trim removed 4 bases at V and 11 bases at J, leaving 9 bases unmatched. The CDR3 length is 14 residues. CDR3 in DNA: TGTGCCAGCAGTTCCGGGACAGGGACTTGGACCCAGCATTTT. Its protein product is CASSSGTGTWTQHF.

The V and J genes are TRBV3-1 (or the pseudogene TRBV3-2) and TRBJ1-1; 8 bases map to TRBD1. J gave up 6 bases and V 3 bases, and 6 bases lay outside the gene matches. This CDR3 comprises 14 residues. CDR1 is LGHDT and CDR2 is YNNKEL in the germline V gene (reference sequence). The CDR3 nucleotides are TGTGCCAGCAGCCACCGACAGGGGCATTCTGAAGCTTTCTTT. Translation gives CASSHRQGHSEAFF.

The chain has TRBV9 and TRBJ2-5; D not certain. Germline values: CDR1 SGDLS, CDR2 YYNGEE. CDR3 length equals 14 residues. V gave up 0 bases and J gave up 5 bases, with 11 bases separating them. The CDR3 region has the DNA TGTGCCAGCAGCGTAGATCGGCTAGTGGAGACCCAGTACTTC. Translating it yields CASSVDRLVETQYF.

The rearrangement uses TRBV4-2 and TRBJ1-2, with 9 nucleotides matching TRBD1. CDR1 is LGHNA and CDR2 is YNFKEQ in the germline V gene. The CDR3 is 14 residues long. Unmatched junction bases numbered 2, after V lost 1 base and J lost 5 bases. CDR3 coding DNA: TGTGCCAGCAGCCAAGGGACAGGGGAATATGGCTACACCTTC. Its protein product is CASSQGTGEYGYTF.

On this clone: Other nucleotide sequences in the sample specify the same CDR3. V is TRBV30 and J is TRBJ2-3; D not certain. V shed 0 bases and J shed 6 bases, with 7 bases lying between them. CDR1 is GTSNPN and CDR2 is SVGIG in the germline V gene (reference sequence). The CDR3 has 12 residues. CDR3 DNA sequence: TGTGCCTGGAGTGTCTCCGGGGATACGCAGTATTTT. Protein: CAWSVSGDTQYF.

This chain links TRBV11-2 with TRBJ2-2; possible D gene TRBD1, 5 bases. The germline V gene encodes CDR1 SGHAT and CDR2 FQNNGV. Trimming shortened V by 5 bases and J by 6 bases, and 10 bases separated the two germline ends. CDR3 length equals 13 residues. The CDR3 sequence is CASSLRVAGELFF. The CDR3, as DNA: TGTGCCAGCAGCCTCAGGGTGGCCGGGGAGCTGTTTTTT.

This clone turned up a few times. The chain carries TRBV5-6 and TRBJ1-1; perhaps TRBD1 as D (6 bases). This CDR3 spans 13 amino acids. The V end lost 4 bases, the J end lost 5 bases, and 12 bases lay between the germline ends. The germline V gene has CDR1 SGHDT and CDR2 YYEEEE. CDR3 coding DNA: TGTGCCAGCAGCGCTGACAGGTCGACTGAAGCTTTCTTT. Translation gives CASSADRSTEAFF.

In DNA, the CDR3 is TGTGCCAGTAGGATCCGGGACAGCTATGGCTACACCTTC. Its translation is CASRIRDSYGYTF. J is TRBJ1-2 and V is TRBV19; TRBD1 matches 7 bases. Trimming at V came to 6 bases and at J to 4 bases, leaving 5 bases not matched to a gene. CDR1 is LNHDA, CDR2 SQIVND, per germline (reference sequence). The CDR3 is 13 amino acids.

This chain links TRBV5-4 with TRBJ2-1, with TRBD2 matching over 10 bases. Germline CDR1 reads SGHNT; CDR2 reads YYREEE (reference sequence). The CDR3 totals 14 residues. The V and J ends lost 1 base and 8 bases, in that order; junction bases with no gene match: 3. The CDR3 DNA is TGTGCCAGCAGCTTGTCCCTAGCGGGAGATGAGCAGTTCTTC. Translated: CASSLSLAGDEQFF.

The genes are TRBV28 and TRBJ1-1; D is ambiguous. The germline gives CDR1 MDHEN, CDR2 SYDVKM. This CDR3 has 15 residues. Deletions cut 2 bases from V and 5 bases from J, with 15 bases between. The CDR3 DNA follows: TGTGCCAGCAGTTTAATATTGAGGGTTGGTACTGAAGCTTTCTTT. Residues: CASSLILRVGTEAFF.

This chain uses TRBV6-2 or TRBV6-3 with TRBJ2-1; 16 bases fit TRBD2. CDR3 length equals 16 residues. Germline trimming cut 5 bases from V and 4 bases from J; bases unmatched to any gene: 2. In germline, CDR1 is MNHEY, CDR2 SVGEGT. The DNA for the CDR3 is TGTGCCAGCAGTGGGACTAGCGGGAGGGCTTACAATGAGCAGTTCTTC. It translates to CASSGTSGRAYNEQFF.

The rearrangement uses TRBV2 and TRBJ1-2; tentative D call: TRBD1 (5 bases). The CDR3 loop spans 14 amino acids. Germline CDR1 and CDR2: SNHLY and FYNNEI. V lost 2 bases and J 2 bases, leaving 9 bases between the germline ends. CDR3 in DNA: TGTGCCAGCAGTGAACTGAAGGGGAACTATGGCTACACCTTC. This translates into CASSELKGNYGYTF.

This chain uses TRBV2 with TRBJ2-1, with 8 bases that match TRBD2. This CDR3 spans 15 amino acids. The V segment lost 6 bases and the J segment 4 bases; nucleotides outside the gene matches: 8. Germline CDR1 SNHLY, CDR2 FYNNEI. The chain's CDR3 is CASRIGLAGYNEQFF. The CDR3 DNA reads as TGTGCCAGCAGGATAGGACTAGCAGGTTACAATGAGCAGTTCTTC.